A single sample gave rise to the 31 T cell receptor beta chains below, sequenced in a study of cytomegalovirus exposure and HLA in healthy donors. Assay: immunoSEQ multiplex PCR; the TCRdb copy retains only in-frame clones and omits some. The repertoire holds approximately 65,000 clones, approximately 97% seen once, with 2.4% in the top ten. The sequencing input was PBMCs. All receptors come from a man between 18 and 29 years old in good health and CMV-seronegative.

The J gene is TRBJ1-1, the V gene TRBV6-1, with D hard to call. V was cut by 3 bases and J by 0 bases, with 8 bases left in between. The germline gives CDR1 MNHNS, CDR2 SASEGT. CDR3 length: 14 residues. The CDR3 DNA sequence: TGTGCCAGCAGTGATAACGGTATGAACACTGAAGCTTTCTTT. It is translated as CASSDNGMNTEAFF.

The chain is built from TRBV27 and TRBJ2-7; 10 positions agree with TRBD1. This CDR3 spans 16 amino acids. Looked up from germline, CDR1 is MNHEY and CDR2 is SMNVEV (reference sequence). The trim removed 4 bases at V and 5 bases at J, leaving 11 bases unmatched. The CDR3 sequence is CASSSTGGAFLDEQYF. The CDR3 DNA reads TGTGCCAGCAGTTCGACAGGGGGCGCGTTTCTCGACGAGCAGTACTTC.

The chain employs TRBV27 and TRBJ2-3; no reliable D call. Germline CDR1 MNHEY, CDR2 SMNVEV (reference sequence). V was trimmed by 2 bases and J by 7 bases, leaving 16 bases between them. The CDR3 is 15 residues long. The DNA of the CDR3 is TGTGCCAGCAGTTTAACGCCCCTTCCGAGGAATACGCAGTATTTT. It translates to CASSLTPLPRNTQYF.

The chain couples TRBV5-1 to TRBJ2-7; D is ambiguous. Germline-derived CDR1 and CDR2 are SGHRS and YFSETQ. The CDR3 consists of 15 residues. Between the trimmed V and J ends, which lost 0 bases and 0 bases, there was a span of 10 bases. CDR3 nucleotide sequence: TGCGCCAGCAGCTTGGATCTACAGCCCTCCTACGAGCAGTACTTC. Protein: CASSLDLQPSYEQYF.

V is TRBV29-1 and J is TRBJ2-7, with TRBD1 identical over 8 bases. Germline V gene data show CDR1 as SQVTM and CDR2 as ANQGSEA. The CDR3 runs 13 residues. V trimming: 7 bases; J trimming: 1 base; junction bases outside the gene matches: 6. In DNA, the CDR3 is TGCAGCGCTCGGACAGGGTGGTCCTACGAGCAGTACTTC. Translated: CSARTGWSYEQYF.

This chain connects TRBV19 to TRBJ1-6, with TRBD1 as a possible D gene (5 bases). The CDR3 totals 12 residues. Between the trimmed V and J ends, which lost 6 bases and 8 bases, there was a span of 8 bases. Germline CDR1 reads LNHDA; CDR2 reads SQIVND (reference sequence). In DNA, the CDR3 is TGTGCCAGTAGGGACAAGGATTCACCCCTCCACTTT. Encoded protein: CASRDKDSPLHF.

The J gene is TRBJ1-1, the V gene TRBV11-2; D remains unclear. CDR1 and CDR2 from the germline V gene are SGHAT and FQNNGV. This CDR3 region has 15 residues. The germline V and J ends were trimmed by 1 base and 0 bases, with 9 bases remaining between them. CDR3 protein: CASSLGEGMNTEAFF. CDR3 DNA: TGTGCCAGCAGCTTAGGGGAGGGTATGAACACTGAAGCTTTCTTT.

The V and J genes are TRBV25-1 and TRBJ2-1; maybe TRBD2 (6 bases). Trimming took 3 bases from V and 2 from J, leaving 17 bases between them. CDR1 and CDR2 from the germline V gene are MGHDK and SYGVNS. The CDR3 contains 17 residues. The CDR3 reads CASSESRGLEAYNEQFF. The CDR3 nucleotides are TGTGCCAGCAGTGAGTCCCGGGGACTTGAGGCCTACAATGAGCAGTTCTTC.

The chain couples TRBV5-6 to TRBJ1-6; TRBD1 matches 7 bases. In germline, CDR1 is SGHDT, CDR2 YYEEEE. Trimming at V came to 4 bases and at J to 6 bases, leaving 10 bases not matched to a gene. This CDR3 spans 16 amino acids. The CDR3 is CASSPDPGTANSPLHF. In nucleotides, the CDR3 is TGTGCCAGCAGCCCGGACCCCGGGACAGCTAATTCACCCCTCCACTTT.

J is TRBJ1-1 and V is TRBV7-9; D gene ambiguous. The CDR3 extends over 17 amino acids. Per the germline V gene, CDR1 is SEHNR and CDR2 is FQNEAQ (reference sequence). V was shortened by 7 bases and J by 5 bases, with 26 bases between the two germline ends. Written as DNA, the CDR3 is TGTGCCAGCACCCAGCTTCCCTCGGCGGCCATTGGGACTGAAGCTTTCTTT. Residues: CASTQLPSAAIGTEAFF.

This chain connects TRBV11-1 to TRBJ2-2; 8 bases match TRBD1. The junction had 2 bases not matched to a gene; V was cut back by 4 bases and J by 4 bases. This CDR3 is 14 amino acids long. Looked up from germline, CDR1 is SGHAT and CDR2 is FQDESV (reference sequence). The CDR3 DNA follows: TGTGCCAGCAGCTCGGGACAGGTCACCGGGGAGCTGTTTTTT. This translates into CASSSGQVTGELFF.

This clone was found once. This sequence joins TRBV9 and TRBJ1-2; no clear D gene. The CDR3 has 15 residues. In germline, CDR1 is SGDLS, CDR2 YYNGEE. Trimming took off 0 bases at V and 2 bases at J, with 11 bases between the two ends. The CDR3 region has the DNA TGTGCCAGCAGCGTAGACCCAGACTACAACTATGGCTACACCTTC. Protein: CASSVDPDYNYGYTF.

This chain connects TRBV9 to TRBJ1-6; D perhaps matches TRBD1 (5 bases). There are 15 residues in the CDR3. V was cut by 0 bases and J by 2 bases, with 6 bases left in between. Germline V gene lookup returns CDR1 SGDLS and CDR2 YYNGEE. CDR3 sequence reads: CASSVEDTYNSPLHF. CDR3 nucleotides: TGTGCCAGCAGCGTAGAGGACACCTATAATTCACCCCTCCACTTT.

The CDR3 nucleotides are TGTGCCAGTAGTACCGGCCCCATTAGAGGCACCCGGCGGACTAATGAAAAACTGTTTTTT. Protein sequence: CASSTGPIRGTRRTNEKLFF. The chain links TRBV19 to TRBJ1-4; D not certain. Deletions cut 4 bases from V and 2 bases from J, with 26 bases between. The germline V gene has CDR1 LNHDA and CDR2 SQIVND (reference sequence). The CDR3 extends over 20 amino acids.

The chain carries TRBV7-6 and TRBJ2-7, with a weak D call TRBD2 (6 bases). This CDR3 region has 15 residues. Germline loops: CDR1 SGHVS, CDR2 FNYEAQ. Deletions cut 0 bases from V and 0 bases from J, with 9 bases between. The CDR3: CASSLARTTSYEQYF. The CDR3 coding sequence is TGTGCCAGCAGCTTAGCGCGGACTACCTCCTACGAGCAGTACTTC.

This clone was seen a single time. The V call is TRBV28, the J call TRBJ1-3, with D unresolved. CDR3 size: 13 residues. Germline CDR1 is MDHEN and CDR2 is SYDVKM. V lost 3 bases to trimming and J lost 0 bases, with 3 bases between them. In nucleotides, the CDR3 is TGTGCCAGCAGTTTGAGCTCTGGAAACACCATATATTTT. As protein: CASSLSSGNTIYF.

The chain links TRBV6-4 to TRBJ2-3; D is perhaps TRBD1 (7 bases). From germline, CDR1 is MRHNA and CDR2 SNTAGT. Trimming left V 7 bases short and J 4 bases short, with 21 bases between. This CDR3 contains 16 residues. CDR3 nucleotide sequence: TGTGCCAGCACGGACAGGCCGGAGGGAGGCCCAGATACGCAGTATTTT. It specifies CASTDRPEGGPDTQYF.

The gene calls are TRBV6-5 and TRBJ2-7, with D hard to call. Trimming shortened V by 3 bases and J by 0 bases, and 6 bases separated the two germline ends. Germline CDR1 MNHEY, CDR2 SVGAGI. CDR3 length: 13 residues. CDR3 bases: TGTGCCAGCAGTTATCGCAGCTCCTACGAGCAGTACTTC. It translates to CASSYRSSYEQYF.

The CDR3: CASSPRVNTEAFF. The CDR3 region has the DNA TGTGCCAGCAGTCCTCGCGTGAACACTGAAGCTTTCTTT. The chain links TRBV28 to TRBJ1-1, with D unresolved. V dropped 5 bases and J dropped 0 bases, with 7 bases sitting between them. CDR1 is MDHEN, CDR2 SYDVKM, per germline. This CDR3 contains 13 residues.

V usage is TRBV9 and J usage is TRBJ1-2; 11 nucleotides align to TRBD1. The CDR3 covers 18 residues. Germline loops: CDR1 SGDLS, CDR2 YYNGEE. Losses at the gene ends were 3 bases for V and 0 bases for J; bases not matched to a gene: 10. The chain's CDR3 is CASSGKSRTGGANYGYTF. In DNA form, the CDR3 reads TGTGCCAGCAGCGGAAAATCCAGGACAGGGGGCGCTAACTATGGCTACACCTTC.

This chain connects TRBV6-1 to TRBJ1-2; 8 nucleotides line up with TRBD1. V gave up 6 bases and J gave up 0 bases; unmatched junction bases: 3. CDR3 length equals 14 residues. The V gene's germline CDR1 is MNHNS and CDR2 SASEGT. CDR3 sequence: CASSQGAANYGYTF. CDR3 nucleotides: TGTGCCAGCAGCCAGGGGGCGGCTAACTATGGCTACACCTTC.

This clone was seen a handful of times. The chain carries TRBV12-5 and TRBJ2-3; 16 nucleotides match TRBD2. The CDR3 is 20 residues long. The germline gives CDR1 LGHNT, CDR2 FRNRAP. Germline trimming cut 0 bases from V and 3 bases from J; bases unmatched to any gene: 9. The CDR3 sequence is CASGLVLGTSGRAWTDTQYF. As DNA, the CDR3 is TGTGCTAGTGGTTTGGTACTCGGGACTAGCGGGAGGGCCTGGACAGATACGCAGTATTTT.

The V call is TRBV18, the J call TRBJ1-1; maybe TRBD1 (5 bases). CDR1 KGHSH and CDR2 LQKENI come from the germline V gene. The germline V and J ends were trimmed by 2 bases and 4 bases, with 11 bases remaining between them. CDR3 size: 14 residues. The CDR3 bases are TGTGCCAGCTCACCAGAGATAGGGGCCACTGAAGCTTTCTTT. It encodes CASSPEIGATEAFF.

Sample share makes this clone medium-sized. The chain employs TRBV7-9 and TRBJ2-1; the D is unclear. The CDR3 runs 12 residues. V was shortened by 3 bases and J by 10 bases, with 10 bases between the two germline ends. Germline V CDR1 and CDR2: SEHNR, FQNEAQ (reference sequence). The CDR3 loop is CASSFGDKEQFF. The CDR3 DNA follows: TGTGCCAGCAGCTTCGGTGATAAAGAGCAGTTCTTC.

This sequence joins TRBV9 and TRBJ2-7; weak D call: TRBD2 (6 bases). From germline, CDR1 is SGDLS and CDR2 YYNGEE. This CDR3 contains 14 residues. Trimming stripped 2 bases from V and 1 base from J, with 10 bases between. The CDR3 spells CASSVSGFSYEQYF. CDR3 bases: TGTGCCAGCAGCGTCAGCGGGTTTTCCTACGAGCAGTACTTC.

The rearrangement links TRBV28 to TRBJ1-4, with D possibly TRBD1 on 5 matching bases. Germline V gene data show CDR1 as MDHEN and CDR2 as SYDVKM. This CDR3 has 14 residues. V was shortened by 4 bases and J by 8 bases, with 14 bases between the two germline ends. As DNA, the CDR3 is TGTGCCAGCAGTTCCCCCCCCCAGGGCGAAAAACTGTTTTTT. Amino acids: CASSSPPQGEKLFF.

The rearrangement joins TRBV7-6 to TRBJ2-3; D gene ambiguous. Germline-derived CDR1 and CDR2 are SGHVS and FNYEAQ. Trimming cost V 0 bases and J 1 base, with 8 bases left between them. CDR3 size: 15 residues. Here the CDR3 reads CASSLASGRTDTQYF. In DNA, the CDR3 is TGTGCCAGCAGCTTAGCGTCAGGTCGCACAGATACGCAGTATTTT.

The chain recombines TRBV2 with TRBJ1-4; D remains ambiguous. CDR3 length: 15 amino acids. V gave up 6 bases and J gave up 4 bases, with 15 bases separating them. The V gene's germline CDR1 is SNHLY and CDR2 FYNNEI. The CDR3 DNA sequence: TGTGCCAGCAGGACCATGGGCAGTGTTAATGAAAAACTGTTTTTT. Residues: CASRTMGSVNEKLFF.

This sequence joins TRBV2 and TRBJ1-1, with TRBD1 matching 9 bases. The germline CDR1 and CDR2 sequences are SNHLY and FYNNEI. The CDR3 is made up of 14 amino acids. After removal of 7 bases from V and 4 bases from J, the junction contained 7 bases not matched to a gene. The chain's CDR3 is CASTSQGALTEAFF. The DNA for the CDR3 is TGTGCCAGCACCTCACAGGGGGCGCTCACTGAAGCTTTCTTT.

The rearrangement uses TRBV27 and TRBJ2-1, with TRBD2 identical over 10 bases. After removal of 1 base from V and 3 bases from J, the junction contained 6 bases not matched to a gene. CDR3 length equals 17 residues. The germline V gene encodes CDR1 MNHEY and CDR2 SMNVEV (reference sequence). The CDR3 bases are TGTGCCAGCAGTTTATTGCCTAGCGGGAGTCTCTACAATGAGCAGTTCTTC. It is translated as CASSLLPSGSLYNEQFF.

This chain joins TRBV19 and TRBJ2-3, with TRBD2 identical over 8 bases. The junction had 10 bases not matched to a gene; V was cut back by 6 bases and J by 2 bases. This CDR3 is built from 16 residues. CDR1 and CDR2 from the germline V gene are LNHDA and SQIVND (reference sequence). CDR3 loop: CASSPAGLENTDTQYF. CDR3 DNA: TGTGCCAGTAGCCCAGCGGGACTAGAGAACACAGATACGCAGTATTTT. Together with reference TRBV19 and TRBJ2-3, the CDR3 gives the full variable domain: DGGITQSPKYLFRKEGQNVTLSCEQNLNHDAMYWYRQDPGQGLRLIYYSQIVNDFQKGDIAEGYSVSREKKESFPLTVTSAQKNPTAFYLCASSPAGLENTDTQYFGPGTRLTVL.